A selection of T cell receptor beta chains follows, all from one sample in a study of cytomegalovirus exposure and HLA in healthy donors. TCRdb keeps only in-frame clones here, not all; method: immunoSEQ multiplex PCR. This table lists some 150,000 clones. Sequencing input: PBMCs. These receptors all come from a man aged 35-49 years in good health and CMV-seronegative. CDR3s include the opening cysteine and the closing phenylalanine or tryptophan. Each record gives: D gene, J gene, V gene, clone size, CDR3 protein, CDR3 DNA. D genes are given only for firm matches. Not every row has a clone size; where given, it reads once, few, many or a size class.

-,TRBJ2-7,TRBV4-3,-,CASSQVYGGVVPYEQYF,TGCGCCAGCAGCCAAGTATACGGGGGAGTTGTGCCTTACGAGCAGTACTTC
-,TRBJ1-1,TRBV5-1,-,CASSLEPLGGLSEAFF,TGCGCCAGCAGCTTGGAACCCTTGGGGGGACTTTCGGAAGCTTTCTTT
-,TRBJ2-3,TRBV7-2,-,CASSLRSGSGTDTQYF,TGTGCCAGCAGCTTACGAAGCGGGTCGGGCACAGATACGCAGTATTTT
-,TRBJ2-2,TRBV5-1,-,CASSLDRYTGELFF,TGCGCCAGCAGCCTAGACAGATACACCGGGGAGCTGTTTTTT
-,TRBJ1-1,TRBV6-6,-,CASSYSNGDTEAFF,TGTGCCAGCAGTTACTCGAACGGAGACACTGAAGCTTTCTTT
TRBD2,TRBJ2-1,TRBV5-5,-,CASTLLAGAIYNEQFF,TGTGCCAGCACCCTATTAGCGGGGGCGATATACAATGAGCAGTTCTTC
TRBD1,TRBJ1-5,TRBV19,-,CASSWDRGRNNQPQHF,TGTGCCAGTAGCTGGGACAGGGGGCGAAACAATCAGCCCCAGCATTTT
TRBD1,TRBJ1-6,TRBV5-1,-,CASSSGQVDSPLHF,TGCGCCAGCAGCTCCGGACAGGTTGATTCACCCCTCCACTTT
-,TRBJ1-1,TRBV7-2,-,CASSLDLGAEAFF,TGTGCCAGCAGCTTAGATCTGGGGGCCGAAGCTTTCTTT
-,TRBJ1-5,TRBV15,-,CATSRDAQGQPQHF,TGTGCCACCAGCAGAGATGCCCAGGGCCAGCCCCAGCATTTT
TRBD2,TRBJ2-1,TRBV4-1,-,CASSQVPGGPPGEQFF,TGCGCCAGCAGCCAAGTTCCGGGGGGGCCCCCCGGCGAGCAGTTCTTC
TRBD1,TRBJ1-5,TRBV19,-,CASSTTRQGPTNQPQHF,TGTGCCAGTAGTACCACCCGACAGGGGCCAACTAATCAGCCCCAGCATTTT
-,TRBJ2-5,TRBV29-1,-,CSWGEETQYF,TGCAGCTGGGGGGAAGAGACCCAGTACTTC
-,TRBJ1-2,TRBV7-3,medium-sized,CASRAGIGQNYGYTF,TGTGCCAGCAGGGCAGGGATCGGTCAGAACTATGGCTACACCTTC
TRBD1,TRBJ1-6,TRBV27,-,CASSEQGASSPLHF,TGTGCCAGCAGTGAACAGGGGGCGAGTTCACCCCTCCACTTT
-,TRBJ1-2,TRBV5-1,-,CASSLFPTTVPSYGYTF,TGCGCCAGCAGCTTATTCCCAACGACAGTTCCTTCATATGGCTACACCTTC
-,TRBJ1-2,TRBV2,-,CASSGGGIYGYTF,TGTGCCAGCTCTGGGGGCGGCATCTATGGCTACACCTTC
TRBD1,TRBJ1-2,TRBV19,-,CASRSTGADGYTF,TGTGCCAGTAGGTCCACAGGGGCAGATGGCTACACCTTC
-,TRBJ2-7,TRBV6-5,-,CASRGLSNEQYF,TGTGCCAGCAGGGGACTGAGCAACGAGCAGTACTTC
-,TRBJ2-6,TRBV9,-,CASSARGTSGANVLTF,TGTGCCAGCAGCGCCCGGGGGACCTCTGGGGCCAACGTCCTGACTTTC
TRBD1,TRBJ2-3,TRBV28,-,CASRDSSTDTQYF,TGTGCCAGCCGGGACAGCAGCACAGATACGCAGTATTTT
-,TRBJ2-2,TRBV18,-,CASSPPWLTETKTGELFF,TGTGCCAGCTCACCACCCTGGTTGACAGAGACCAAGACCGGGGAGCTGTTTTTT
TRBD1,TRBJ1-6,TRBV18,-,CASSPETGGRSPLHF,TGTGCCAGCTCACCGGAAACAGGGGGTCGGTCACCCCTCCACTTT
-,TRBJ2-2,TRBV2,-,CASDKTGNTGELFF,TGTGCCAGCGATAAAACAGGGAACACCGGGGAGCTGTTTTTT
TRBD1,TRBJ2-7,TRBV5-6,-,CASSFRGTDRVHEQYF,TGTGCCAGCAGTTTCCGAGGAACCGACAGGGTCCACGAGCAGTACTTC
TRBD1,TRBJ1-6,TRBV10-2,-,CASSIGTAYNSPLHF,TGCGCCAGCAGTATAGGGACAGCCTATAATTCACCCCTCCACTTT
TRBD1,TRBJ1-6,TRBV6-4,-,CASSPQGAANSPLHF,TGTGCCAGCAGTCCGCAGGGGGCAGCTAATTCACCCCTCCACTTT
-,TRBJ1-2,TRBV9,-,CASSVGAENYGYTF,TGTGCCAGCAGCGTAGGTGCGGAGAACTATGGCTACACCTTC
-,TRBJ2-1,TRBV7-2,-,CASSFLASLDVYNEQFF,TGTGCCAGCAGCTTTCTAGCGTCGTTGGACGTTTACAATGAGCAGTTCTTC
-,TRBJ1-5,TRBV2,-,CASSRGGSNQPQHF,TGTGCCAGCTCCCGAGGGGGTAGCAATCAGCCCCAGCATTTT
-,TRBJ1-2,TRBV7-2,-,CASSLEVPRRDGYTF,TGTGCCAGCAGCTTAGAGGTTCCCCGACGGGATGGCTACACCTTC
-,TRBJ2-2,TRBV6-1,-,CASSDTTSTGELFF,TGTGCCAGCAGTGATACAACCTCCACCGGGGAGCTGTTTTTT
-,TRBJ2-7,TRBV7-9,-,CASSQPSRNSYEQYF,TGTGCCAGCAGCCAACCGTCCAGGAACTCCTACGAGCAGTACTTC
TRBD1,TRBJ1-5,TRBV6-1,-,CASSILRDRDQPQHF,TGTGCCAGCAGTATACTCCGGGACAGGGATCAGCCCCAGCATTTT
-,TRBJ1-5,TRBV7-8,-,CASVGDSNQPQHF,TGTGCCAGCGTCGGGGATAGCAATCAGCCCCAGCATTTT
-,TRBJ1-2,TRBV4-1,-,CASSPPEGNYGYTF,TGCGCCAGCAGCCCCCCGGAGGGTAACTATGGCTACACCTTC